This T cell receptor (beta chain) was recorded in a study of cytomegalovirus exposure and HLA in healthy donors. Study-level points and caveats: Reportedly, fewer N-insertions than the 666-donor mean appeared in an Asian-associated ancestry cluster in a later analysis.

On this clone itself: Its target is not known.

The primer mix had 60 Vbeta and 13 Jbeta primers. Assay used: immunoSEQ multiplex PCR; TCRdb lists only in-frame clones, some missing. This table holds tens of thousands of clones, 9.5% to 13% found once. Germline lookup yields CDR1 MDHEN and CDR2 SYDVKM. The CDR3 loop spans 11 amino acids. The V and J ends lost 5 bases and 2 bases respectively, with 4 bases between them. Sequences were obtained from PBMCs. This clonotype was obtained from a man aged 55 to 70 in good health and CMV-seropositive. The V and J genes are TRBV28 and TRBJ2-7; no reliable D call. The CDR3 bases are TGTGCCAGCAGTGACACCTACGAGCAGTACGTC. It translates to CASSDTYEQYV.